Below, 16 T cell receptor beta chains from the same sample are listed, as sequenced in a study of T and B cells in COVID-19 patients (TCRdb year 2020). Genomic DNA extracted from blood was used in amounts of 250-500 ng for amplification of TRB repertoires. Sequenced on an Illumina MiSeq. Multiplex PCR with BIOMED2 TRB-A/B primer pools was used to amplify the TRB rearrangements. Clones were called with MiXCR by TCRdb after fastp trimmed the public reads at Q25, and only in-frame beta chains were retained. Each record represents a unique CDR3 protein, reported with the most common genes and DNA among its rows. The sample has 15,000 or so distinct CDR3 sequences on record, under 35% of them singletons. The ten largest clones represent more than 2.5% of the sample. Material: blood. The receptors here all came from a human donor who had recovered from COVID-19.

This clonotype came up a few times. V usage is TRBV19 and J usage is TRBJ1-2, with D unresolved. V shed 10 bases and J shed 0 bases, with 15 bases lying between them. Germline CDR1 and CDR2: LNHDA and SQIVND (reference sequence). There are 14 residues in the CDR3. CDR3 residues: CATKGDFSNYGYTF. The CDR3 coding sequence is TGTGCCACGAAGGGAGACTTTTCTAACTATGGCTACACCTTC. The variable domain in full, with the rest retrieved from reference TRBV19 and TRBJ1-2, is DGGITQSPKYLFRKEGQNVTLSCEQNLNHDAMYWYRQDPGQGLRLIYYSQIVNDFQKGDIAEGYSVSREKKESFPLTVTSAQKNPTAFYLCATKGDFSNYGYTFGSGTRLTVV.

In its sample, this clonotype was seen many times. This chain connects TRBV6-1 to TRBJ1-4, with 7 bases identical to TRBD1. CDR3 size: 16 residues. V was clipped by 2 bases and J by 1 base; unmatched bases: 4. CDR1 and CDR2 from the germline V gene are MNHNS and SASEGT. CDR3 nucleotides: TGTGCCAGCAGTGAACAGACAGGGCGAACTAATGAAAAACTGTTTTTT. Its protein product is CASSEQTGRTNEKLFF.

The genes are TRBV21-1 and TRBJ2-7; the tabulated D call, TRBD1, remains unverified against the DNA. TRBV21-1 is classified as a pseudogene. The CDR3 contains 14 residues. The CDR3 DNA sequence: TGTGCCAGCAGCAGTCGGGACAGGGGATACGAGCAGTACTTC. This gives the protein CASSSRDRGYEQYF.

CDR3 amino acids: CASSLNWGREAFF. CDR3 in DNA: TGTGCCAGCAGCTTAAATTGGGGCAGGGAAGCTTTCTTT. The chain links TRBV7-6 to TRBJ1-1; D might be TRBD1 (5 bases). From germline, CDR1 is SGHVS and CDR2 FNYEAQ. The V end lost 2 bases, the J end lost 8 bases, and 12 bases lay between the germline ends. The CDR3 is 13 residues long.

This clonotype has just a few counts. This rearrangement joins TRBV6-2 or TRBV6-3 to TRBJ2-7; 9 bases line up with TRBD1. In germline, CDR1 is MNHEY, CDR2 SVGEGT. The CDR3 totals 16 residues. The V segment lost 6 bases and the J segment 3 bases; nucleotides outside the gene matches: 12. The CDR3 is CASRSSRDRERYEQYF. CDR3 bases: TGTGCCAGCAGGTCTAGCCGGGACAGGGAGCGCTACGAGCAGTACTTC.

This clonotype was counted only a few times. The chain recombines TRBV5-1 with TRBJ2-2, with D possibly TRBD1 on 5 matching bases. Germline values: CDR1 SGHRS, CDR2 YFSETQ. The CDR3 totals 15 residues. V lost 1 base to trimming and J lost 1 base, with 8 bases between them. The CDR3 region is CASSLSQGNTGELFF. The CDR3 bases are TGCGCCAGCAGCTTGAGTCAGGGGAACACCGGGGAGCTGTTTTTT.

This clonotype is medium-sized within its sample. The rearrangement uses TRBV6-5 and TRBJ2-3, with TRBD2 matching 7 bases. CDR3 length equals 16 residues. Germline trimming cut 2 bases from V and 2 bases from J; bases unmatched to any gene: 7. Per germline, CDR1 MNHEY and CDR2 SVGAGI. The CDR3 DNA reads as TGTGCCAGCAGTTACCGCGCGGGGGTTACCACAGATACGCAGTATTTT. It is translated as CASSYRAGVTTDTQYF.

Sample share makes this clonotype medium-sized. V is TRBV6-5 and J is TRBJ2-5; D may be TRBD2 (6 bases). Trimming removed 7 bases at V and 4 bases at J, with 10 bases between. CDR1 and CDR2 from the germline V gene are MNHEY and SVGAGI. The length of the CDR3 is 12 residues. In DNA form, the CDR3 reads TGTGCCAGCACATCCGGGGGAGAGACCCAGTACTTC. This sequence encodes CASTSGGETQYF.

This chain joins TRBV10-3 and TRBJ1-4; possibly TRBD1 for D (5 bases). Germline loops: CDR1 ENHRY, CDR2 SYGVKD. Trimming stripped 4 bases from V and 0 bases from J, with 12 bases between. This CDR3 spans 16 amino acids. The CDR3 DNA is TGTGCCATCAGTGTCTGGGGGGGGGCAACTAATGAAAAACTGTTTTTT. The encoded protein is CAISVWGGATNEKLFF.

The count of this clonotype is one. This chain uses TRBV28 with TRBJ1-6, with 7 bases matching TRBD1. This CDR3 spans 15 amino acids. Germline loops: CDR1 MDHEN, CDR2 SYDVKM. V dropped 6 bases and J dropped 7; count of bases not matched to a gene: 9. The CDR3 region is CASRPQGVDNSPLHF. DNA for the CDR3: TGTGCCAGCAGGCCCCAGGGGGTTGACAATTCACCCCTCCACTTT.

This chain uses TRBV5-1 with TRBJ2-1, with 9 bases that match TRBD1. In germline, CDR1 is SGHRS, CDR2 YFSETQ. With 0 bases clipped from V and 5 bases from J, the junction kept 3 bases outside the gene matches. The CDR3 consists of 15 residues. The CDR3 is CASSLARDRDNEQFF. As DNA, the CDR3 is TGCGCCAGCAGCTTGGCCCGGGACAGGGACAATGAGCAGTTCTTC.

V gene TRBV29-1 combines with J gene TRBJ1-1; 9 positions agree with TRBD1. CDR3 length equals 12 residues. J lost 5 bases, V lost 6 bases, and 4 bases had no gene match. CDR1 is SQVTM and CDR2 is ANQGSEA in the germline V gene. Here the CDR3 reads CSVGTGMTEAFF. CDR3 nucleotides: TGCAGCGTCGGGACAGGGATGACTGAAGCTTTCTTT.

This clonotype appeared a few times. The genes are TRBV6-1 and TRBJ2-2; TRBD2 is a possible D gene (6 bases). The CDR3 length is 14 residues. V lost 1 base and J 3 bases, leaving 6 bases between the germline ends. Germline V gene lookup returns CDR1 MNHNS and CDR2 SASEGT. The CDR3 protein is CASSEVADTGELFF. CDR3 nucleotide sequence: TGTGCCAGCAGTGAAGTAGCGGACACCGGGGAGCTGTTTTTT.

This clonotype is medium-sized by share. This chain uses TRBV27 with TRBJ2-1, with 14 bases fitting TRBD2. The CDR3 consists of 18 residues. V was clipped by 2 bases and J by 10 bases; unmatched bases: 13. CDR1 and CDR2 from the germline V gene are MNHEY and SMNVEV (reference sequence). CDR3 residues: CASSLATTSGRAKGEQFF. The CDR3 nucleotides are TGTGCCAGCAGTTTAGCCACGACTAGCGGGAGGGCCAAGGGGGAGCAGTTCTTC.

The rearrangement uses TRBV6-5 and TRBJ1-5; TRBD1 is a possible D gene (6 bases). Germline values: CDR1 MNHEY, CDR2 SVGAGI. The CDR3 is 16 amino acids. V gave up 6 bases and J gave up 0 bases, with 15 bases separating them. CDR3: CASRTSGDYSNQPQHF. CDR3 DNA sequence: TGTGCCAGCAGGACCTCAGGGGACTATAGCAATCAGCCCCAGCATTTT.

The chain carries TRBV7-4 and TRBJ2-1, with 13 bases identical to TRBD2. Germline lookup yields CDR1 SGHVT and CDR2 SQSDAQ. Trimming cost V 5 bases and J 5 bases; bases outside gene matches: 6. The CDR3 is 16 amino acids. CDR3 coding DNA: TGTGCCAGCAGCGACTGGACTAGCGGGGGCCACAATGAGCAGTTCTTC. The encoded protein is CASSDWTSGGHNEQFF.